This T cell receptor (beta chain) was profiled in a study of human T cells and chemical hapten exposure. Turning to the study itself: Small differences in pooled library volume mainly drove the variation in TCR yields per sample.

This clonotype was observed at least ten times. Time point noted: patch test 1, 2 weeks after DPC sensitization. Specified treatment: therapeutic diphenylcyclopropenone sensitization with weekly scalp DPC. Each CDR3 protein is one row after TCRdb ran MiXCR on the RACE reads. In the table there are 80,000 to 100,000 distinct CDR3 sequences, about 8% of which are singletons. The CDR3 spans 16 residues. The germline V gene encodes CDR1 KGHSH and CDR2 LQKENI. V gave up 0 bases and J gave up 0 bases, with 9 bases separating them. The specimen comprised whole blood, sampled in connection with sensitization to the hapten diphenylcyclopropenone (DPC). The receptor was isolated from a woman aged 30 to 39 with alopecia areata. Some clones in this sample may be carry-over from other donors' samples. The chain employs TRBV18 and TRBJ1-3; D is undetermined. CDR3 residues: CASSPPAQYSGNTIYF. DNA for the CDR3: TGTGCCAGCTCACCACCTGCGCAGTACTCTGGAAACACCATATATTTT.